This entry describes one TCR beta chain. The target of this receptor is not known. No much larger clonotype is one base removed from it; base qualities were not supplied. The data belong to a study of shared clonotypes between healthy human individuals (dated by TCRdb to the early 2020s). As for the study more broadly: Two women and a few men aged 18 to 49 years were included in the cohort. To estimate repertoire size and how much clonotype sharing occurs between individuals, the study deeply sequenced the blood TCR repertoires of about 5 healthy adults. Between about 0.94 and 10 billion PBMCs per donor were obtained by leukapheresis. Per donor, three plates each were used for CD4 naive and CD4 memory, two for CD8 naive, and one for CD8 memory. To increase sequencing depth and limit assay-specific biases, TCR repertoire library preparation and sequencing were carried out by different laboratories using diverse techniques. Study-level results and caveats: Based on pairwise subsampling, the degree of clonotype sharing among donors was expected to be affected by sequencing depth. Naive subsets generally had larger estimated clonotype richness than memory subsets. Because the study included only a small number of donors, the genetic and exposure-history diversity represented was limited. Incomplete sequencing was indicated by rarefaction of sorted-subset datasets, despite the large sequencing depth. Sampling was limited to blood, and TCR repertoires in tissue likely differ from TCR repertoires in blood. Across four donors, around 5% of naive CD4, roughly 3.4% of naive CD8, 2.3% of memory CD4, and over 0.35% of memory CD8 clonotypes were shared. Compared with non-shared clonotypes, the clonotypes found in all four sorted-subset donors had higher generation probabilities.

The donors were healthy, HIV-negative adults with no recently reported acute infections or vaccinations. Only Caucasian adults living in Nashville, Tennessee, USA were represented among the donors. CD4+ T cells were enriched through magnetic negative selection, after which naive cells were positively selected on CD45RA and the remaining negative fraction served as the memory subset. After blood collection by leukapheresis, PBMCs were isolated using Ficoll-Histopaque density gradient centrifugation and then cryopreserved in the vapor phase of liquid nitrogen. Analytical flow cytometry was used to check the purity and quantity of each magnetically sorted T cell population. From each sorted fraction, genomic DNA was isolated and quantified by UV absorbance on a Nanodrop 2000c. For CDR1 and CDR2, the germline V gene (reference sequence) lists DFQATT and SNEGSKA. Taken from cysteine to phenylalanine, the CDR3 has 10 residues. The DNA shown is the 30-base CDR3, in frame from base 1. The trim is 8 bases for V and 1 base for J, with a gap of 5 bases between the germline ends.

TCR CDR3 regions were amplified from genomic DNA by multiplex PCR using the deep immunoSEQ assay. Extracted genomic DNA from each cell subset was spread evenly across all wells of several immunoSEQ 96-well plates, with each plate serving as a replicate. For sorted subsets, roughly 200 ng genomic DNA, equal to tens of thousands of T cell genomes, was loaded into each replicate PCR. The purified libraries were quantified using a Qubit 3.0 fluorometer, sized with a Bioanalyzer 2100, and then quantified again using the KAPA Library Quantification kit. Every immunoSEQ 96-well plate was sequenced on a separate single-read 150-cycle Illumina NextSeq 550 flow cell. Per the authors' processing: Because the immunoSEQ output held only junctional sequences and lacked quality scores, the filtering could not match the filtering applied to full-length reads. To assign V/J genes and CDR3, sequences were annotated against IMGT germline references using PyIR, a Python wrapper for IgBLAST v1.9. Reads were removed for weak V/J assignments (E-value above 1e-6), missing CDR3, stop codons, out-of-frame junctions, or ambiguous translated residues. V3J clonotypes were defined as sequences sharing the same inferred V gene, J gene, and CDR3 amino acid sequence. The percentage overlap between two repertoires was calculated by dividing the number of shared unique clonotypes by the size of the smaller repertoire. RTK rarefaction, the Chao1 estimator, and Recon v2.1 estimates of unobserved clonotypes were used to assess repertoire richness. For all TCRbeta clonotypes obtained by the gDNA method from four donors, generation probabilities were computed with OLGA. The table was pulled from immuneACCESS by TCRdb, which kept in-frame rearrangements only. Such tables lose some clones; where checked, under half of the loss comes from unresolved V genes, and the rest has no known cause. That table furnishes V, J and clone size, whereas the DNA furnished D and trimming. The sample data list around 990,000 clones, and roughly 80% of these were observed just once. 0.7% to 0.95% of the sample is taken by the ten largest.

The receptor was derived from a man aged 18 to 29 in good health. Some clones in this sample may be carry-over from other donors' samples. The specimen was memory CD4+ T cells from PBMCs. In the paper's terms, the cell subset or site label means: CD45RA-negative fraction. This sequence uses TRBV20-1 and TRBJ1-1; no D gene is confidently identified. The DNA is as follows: TGCAGTTCAGAGAACACTGAAGCTTTCTTT. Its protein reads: CSSENTEAFF.